The 19 T cell receptor beta chains below all came from one sample that was sequenced in a study of blood T cells in healthy people across ages. Sample-barcoded 5' priming and a J-beta primer mix drove a second PCR of roughly 7 to 11 cycles. TCRdb fed the 5' RACE reads into MiXCR, producing one record per CDR3 protein. This repertoire shows over 750,000 distinct CDR3 sequences, 20% to 25% found once; its top ten account for around 9.2%. These data are also associated with another study on T cells of mothers and their children.

The sequenced material came from blood. All receptors derive from a boy aged 10-17 years in good health.

The chain employs TRBV4-1 and TRBJ2-7; D not resolved. The DNA matches TRBJ2-5 better at its end, which makes the J call doubtful. This CDR3 is 14 amino acids long. CDR1 is MGHRA, CDR2 YSYEKL, per germline. CDR3 amino acids: CASSQVLDQETQYF. The CDR3 DNA is TGCGCCAGCAGCCAAGTCTTAGATCAAGAGACCCAGTACTTC.

The sample holds a few counts of this clonotype. CDR3 DNA: TGTGCCAGCAGCTTAGGGGTAGGGGACCAAGAGACCCAGTACTTC. Encoded protein: CASSLGVGDQETQYF. The V and J genes are TRBV11-2 and TRBJ2-5; a weak D match, TRBD1 (5 bases). The CDR3 length is 15 residues. Germline lookup yields CDR1 SGHAT and CDR2 FQNNGV. Trimming stripped 1 base from V and 0 bases from J, with 9 bases between.

V and J are TRBV6-2 or TRBV6-3 and TRBJ1-6, with 7 bases lining up with TRBD1. Germline V gene data show CDR1 as MNHEY and CDR2 as SVGEGT. There are 17 residues in the CDR3. Germline trimming cut 1 base from V and 7 bases from J; bases unmatched to any gene: 10. This chain's CDR3 is CASSYLPAGTENSPLHF. The CDR3 DNA follows: TGTGCCAGCAGTTACTTGCCTGCCGGGACAGAGAATTCACCCCTCCACTTT.

This clonotype was seen a handful of times. V is TRBV6-6 and J is TRBJ2-5; D is ambiguous. Germline CDR1 and CDR2: MNHNY and SVGAGI (reference sequence). V lost 9 bases and J 6 bases, leaving 20 bases between the germline ends. The CDR3 has 14 amino acids. CDR3 nucleotide sequence: TGTGCCAGTAGAAGTGACTCGGGCCGGAAGACCCAGTACTTC. It encodes CASRSDSGRKTQYF.

V is TRBV2 and J is TRBJ2-1; no firm D call. Trimming cost V 3 bases and J 8 bases, with 11 bases left between them. The CDR3 consists of 13 residues. Germline loops: CDR1 SNHLY, CDR2 FYNNEI. The CDR3 bases are TGTGCCAGCAGTGAGGCGTTAATTGATGAGCAGTTCTTC. Its translation: CASSEALIDEQFF.

This clonotype was counted at least ten times. The chain uses TRBV5-6 and TRBJ1-5, with 9 bases identical to TRBD1. The CDR3 is 14 residues long. V trimming: 4 bases; J trimming: 5 bases; junction bases outside the gene matches: 4. CDR1 is SGHDT, CDR2 YYEEEE, per germline. The chain's CDR3 is CASSPGTGYQPQHF. The CDR3 nucleotides read TGTGCCAGCAGCCCCGGGACAGGGTATCAGCCCCAGCATTTT.

The rearrangement links TRBV14 to TRBJ1-2; 7 bases align to TRBD1. Looked up from germline, CDR1 is SGHDN and CDR2 is FVKESK. CDR3 length equals 15 residues. V gave up 0 bases and J gave up 5 bases; unmatched junction bases: 6. DNA for the CDR3: TGTGCCAGCAGCCAAGAAAGGGGACAGAGTTATGGCTACACCTTC. Its protein product is CASSQERGQSYGYTF.

The DNA for the CDR3 is TGTGCCAGCAGTGTTAGGGCAGTTGCAACTAATGAAAAACTGTTTTTT. Encoded protein: CASSVRAVATNEKLFF. This chain links TRBV6-4 with TRBJ1-4; D not certain. The V end lost 4 bases, the J end lost 0 bases, and 12 bases lay between the germline ends. This CDR3 spans 16 amino acids. Germline CDR1 is MRHNA and CDR2 is SNTAGT.

This clonotype occurred a few times. The chain couples TRBV28 to TRBJ2-3; perhaps TRBD1 as D (5 bases). Looked up from germline, CDR1 is MDHEN and CDR2 is SYDVKM. The CDR3 extends over 13 amino acids. CDR3 loop: CAITGLGPDTQYF. In DNA form, the CDR3 reads TGTGCTATTACAGGATTAGGACCAGATACGCAGTATTTT. Full variable domain (outside the CDR3, taken from reference TRBV28 and TRBJ2-3): DVKVTQSSRYLVKRTGEKVFLECVQDMDHENMFWYRQDPGLGLRLIYFSYDVKMKEKGDIPEGYSVSREKKERFSLILESASTNQTSMYLCAITGLGPDTQYFGPGTRLTVL.

This chain links TRBV29-1 with TRBJ2-7, with D unclear. V lost 3 bases to trimming and J lost 7 bases, with 13 bases between them. The CDR3 has 12 amino acids. CDR1 is SQVTM and CDR2 is ANQGSEA in the germline V gene. The CDR3 DNA reads TGCAGCGTTGAGTCGGACCATGGGGAGCAGTACTTC. Translating gives CSVESDHGEQYF.

This clonotype was detected a few times. The CDR3 region is CASSSGGQGVKDTQYF. The CDR3 DNA reads TGCGCCAGCAGCTCCGGCGGCCAGGGGGTAAAAGATACGCAGTATTTT. The V call is TRBV4-1, the J call TRBJ2-3; 7 positions match TRBD1. The CDR3 runs 16 residues. V lost 5 bases to trimming and J lost 5 bases; unmatched junction nucleotides: 13. Germline loops: CDR1 MGHRA, CDR2 YSYEKL.

There are a few counts of this clonotype. The V and J genes are TRBV7-2 and TRBJ2-1, with 8 bases that match TRBD1. Per germline, CDR1 SGHTA and CDR2 FQGNSA. Trimming at V came to 5 bases and at J to 6 bases, leaving 3 bases not matched to a gene. The CDR3 is made up of 13 amino acids. CDR3 loop: CASSGGTGNEQFF. In nucleotides, the CDR3 is TGTGCCAGCAGCGGCGGGACAGGCAATGAGCAGTTCTTC.

This clonotype was detected a few times. The V call is TRBV6-1, the J call TRBJ2-2; weak D call: TRBD1 (5 bases). The CDR3 contains 17 residues. Trimming stripped 6 bases from V and 5 bases from J, with 22 bases between. CDR1 and CDR2 (germline): MNHNS, SASEGT. This chain's CDR3 is CASRPLGLRVQTGELFF. The CDR3, as DNA: TGTGCCAGCAGACCGCTGGGGCTACGGGTCCAAACCGGGGAGCTGTTTTTT.

The chain joins TRBV28 to TRBJ2-5; 9 positions match TRBD1. The V gene end was trimmed by 1 base and the J gene end by 6 bases; junction bases not matched to a gene: 9. The CDR3 length is 16 residues. Germline lookup yields CDR1 MDHEN and CDR2 SYDVKM. This CDR3 reads CASSLYGTGLRKTQYF. The CDR3 DNA is TGTGCCAGCAGTTTATACGGGACAGGGCTTCGGAAGACCCAGTACTTC.

This sequence joins TRBV2 and TRBJ2-5; D possibly uses TRBD1 or TRBD2 (5 bases each). Germline V gene sequence: CDR1 SNHLY, CDR2 FYNNEI. The CDR3 consists of 14 residues. With 6 bases removed from V and 3 bases from J, the gap between germline ends came to 14 bases. The CDR3 sequence: CASSGDLGKETQYF. CDR3 DNA sequence: TGTGCCAGCAGCGGGGACCTGGGGAAAGAGACCCAGTACTTC.

The chain combines TRBV5-1 with TRBJ2-2; no reliable D call. The V end was cut by 5 bases, the J end by 0 bases, with 8 bases between. This CDR3 is 14 amino acids long. Germline V lookup: CDR1 SGHRS, CDR2 YFSETQ. This CDR3 is CASSMAANTGELFF. Here the CDR3 DNA reads TGCGCCAGCAGTATGGCAGCGAACACCGGGGAGCTGTTTTTT.

This clonotype has only a few counts. The rearrangement links TRBV2 to TRBJ1-3; D gene unclear. V dropped 6 bases and J dropped 2 bases, with 8 bases sitting between them. The length of the CDR3 is 13 residues. Germline V gene lookup returns CDR1 SNHLY and CDR2 FYNNEI. Here the CDR3 reads CASSDTAGNTIYF. CDR3 coding DNA: TGTGCCAGCAGCGACACAGCTGGAAACACCATATATTTT.

V is TRBV6-4 and J is TRBJ1-2; 9 nucleotides align to TRBD1. The CDR3 is made up of 14 amino acids. The trim removed 3 bases at V and 4 bases at J, leaving 3 bases unmatched. Germline CDR1 MRHNA, CDR2 SNTAGT. CDR3 nucleotides: TGTGCCAGCAGTGATCAGACAGGGGGCTATGGCTACACCTTC. This gives the protein CASSDQTGGYGYTF.

This clonotype was observed a handful of times. V and J are TRBV4-2 and TRBJ2-5; no definite D call. The J call may not be correct, given that the DNA end is closer to TRBJ2-7. CDR1 LGHNA and CDR2 YNFKEQ come from the germline V gene. The CDR3 runs to 15 residues. CDR3 bases: TGTGCCAGCAGCCAAGATAGGGCTAGAAAAAGCGAGCAGTACTTC. It codes for CASSQDRARKSEQYF.